The TCR beta chain under discussion was sequenced for a study of low-dose radiotherapy and immunotherapy resistance in tumors. About the study: With fractions of 0.5 Gy given every 2 weeks, Cohort 1 accumulated a total of 6.5 Gy.

The CDR3 contains 13 residues. Trimming cost V 4 bases and J 8 bases, with 13 bases left between them. Germline V gene lookup returns CDR1 SGHNT and CDR2 YYREEE (reference sequence). Ipilimumab, nivolumab, aspirin, low-dose cyclophosphamide and low-dose radiotherapy were administered to donors. TRAV- and TRBV-specific primers primed first-strand cDNA, covering alpha and beta chains. PCR amplification of the TCRs was performed with Phusion for 20 PCR cycles, and it relied on a constant-region primer together with a V-primer adapter. TCRdb ran MiXCR on the reads and lists one entry per CDR3 protein. Of thousands of distinct CDR3 sequences listed, around 71% were seen once; the top ten hold about 12%.

The chain has TRBV5-4 and TRBJ2-1; D is possibly TRBD2 (5 bases). This TCR came from a human donor with advanced metastatic prostate, ovarian, gallbladder or colorectal cancer (not recorded which). This table probably holds off-target reads from a library built for another chain. The CDR3 here is CASSVLAVDEQFF. CDR3 bases: TGTGCCAGCAGCGTTCTAGCTGTGGATGAGCAGTTCTTC.